A selection of T cell receptor beta chains follows, all from one sample in a study of T cells in Graves' hyperthyroidism and ophthalmopathy. TCRdb redid the calling of the multiplex PCR reads with MiXCR, one entry per CDR3 protein. The sample consists of approximately 400,000 distinct CDR3 sequences, about 14% of them appearing once. The specimen sequenced was blood. The source is a woman in her 30s with Graves' ophthalmopathy. Each CDR3 is given with its conserved first and last residue. D genes are given only for firm matches. Some rows mark clone size as missing; the rest say once, few, many or name a class of expanded clone.

J	D	size	V	CDR3	DNA
TRBJ2-7	-	many	TRBV9	CASSVEAVGYEQYF	TGTGCCAGCAGCGTAGAGGCGGTCGGCTACGAGCAGTACTTC
TRBJ2-2	-	-	TRBV11-3	CASSFGEIGELFF	TGTGCCAGCAGCTTCGGGGAGATCGGGGAGCTGTTTTTT
TRBJ2-5	TRBD1	many	TRBV18	CASSRQSTGGQGTQYF	TGTGCCAGCTCACGACAGTCGACAGGGGGCCAGGGGACCCAGTACTTC
TRBJ2-7	-	many	TRBV7-2	CASSLNAQYSSYEQYF	TGTGCCAGCAGCTTAAATGCCCAATATTCTTCCTACGAGCAGTACTTC
TRBJ2-5	-	many	TRBV28	CASSLSGSAETQYF	TGTGCCAGCAGTTTATCAGGGTCGGCAGAGACCCAGTACTTC
TRBJ1-5	-	-	TRBV6-5	CASSYSAGNQPQHF	TGTGCCAGCAGTTACTCGGCAGGCAATCAGCCCCAGCATTTT
TRBJ2-7	-	many	TRBV11-3	CASSVSGTGAYEQYF	TGTGCCAGCAGCGTTTCCGGGACGGGCGCCTACGAGCAGTACTTC
TRBJ2-2	-	few	TRBV7-9	CASSLLTGVNTGELFF	TGTGCCAGCAGCCTATTAACGGGGGTGAACACCGGGGAGCTGTTTTTT
TRBJ2-7	TRBD2	-	TRBV2	CASSDLAVSYEQYF	TGTGCCAGCAGTGACCTAGCGGTGTCCTACGAGCAGTACTTC
TRBJ2-3	-	many	TRBV20-1	CSANVASGTDTQYF	TGCAGTGCTAACGTGGCATCTGGCACAGATACGCAGTATTTT
TRBJ2-7	TRBD2	many	TRBV5-1	CASSLGGGPSYEQYF	TGCGCCAGCAGCTTGGGCGGGGGGCCCTCCTACGAGCAGTACTTC